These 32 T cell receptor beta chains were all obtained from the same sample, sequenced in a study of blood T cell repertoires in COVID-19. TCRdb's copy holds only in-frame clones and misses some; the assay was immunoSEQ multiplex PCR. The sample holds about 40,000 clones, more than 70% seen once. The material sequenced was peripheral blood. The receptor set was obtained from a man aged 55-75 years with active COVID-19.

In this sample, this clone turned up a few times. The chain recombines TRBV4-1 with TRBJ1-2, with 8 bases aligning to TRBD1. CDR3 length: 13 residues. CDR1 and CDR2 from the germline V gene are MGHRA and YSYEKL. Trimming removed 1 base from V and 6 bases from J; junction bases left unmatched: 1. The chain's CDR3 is CASSQGTGNGYTF. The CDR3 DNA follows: TGCGCCAGCAGCCAAGGGACAGGGAATGGCTACACCTTC.

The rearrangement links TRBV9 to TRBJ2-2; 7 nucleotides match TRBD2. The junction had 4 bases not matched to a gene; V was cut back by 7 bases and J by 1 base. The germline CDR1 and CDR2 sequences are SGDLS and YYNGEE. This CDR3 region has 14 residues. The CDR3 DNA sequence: TGTGCCAGCCAGAGGGAGGGGAACACCGGGGAGCTGTTTTTT. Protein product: CASQREGNTGELFF.

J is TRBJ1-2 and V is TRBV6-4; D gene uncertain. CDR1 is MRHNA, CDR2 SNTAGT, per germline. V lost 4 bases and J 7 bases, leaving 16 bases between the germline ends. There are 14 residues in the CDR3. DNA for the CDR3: TGTGCCAGCAGTGTATCGGCCGGGGTGGGTGGCTACACCTTC. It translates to CASSVSAGVGGYTF.

The CDR3 region is CASSRGQGVGTDTQYF. In DNA, the CDR3 is TGCGCCAGCAGCAGGGGACAGGGGGTGGGCACAGATACGCAGTATTTT. The gene calls are TRBV5-1 and TRBJ2-3; 11 bases fit TRBD1. The CDR3 loop spans 16 amino acids. V was clipped by 4 bases and J by 1 base; unmatched bases: 5. In germline, CDR1 is SGHRS, CDR2 YFSETQ.

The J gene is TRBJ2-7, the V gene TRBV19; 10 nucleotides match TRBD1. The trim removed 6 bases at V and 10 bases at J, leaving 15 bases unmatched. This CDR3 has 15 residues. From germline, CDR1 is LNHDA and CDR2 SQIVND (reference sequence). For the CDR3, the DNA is TGTGCCAGTAGCACCGGGGACAGGGGATTCTCGGGTCAGTACTTC. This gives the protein CASSTGDRGFSGQYF. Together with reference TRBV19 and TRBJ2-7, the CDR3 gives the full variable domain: DGGITQSPKYLFRKEGQNVTLSCEQNLNHDAMYWYRQDPGQGLRLIYYSQIVNDFQKGDIAEGYSVSREKKESFPLTVTSAQKNPTAFYLCASSTGDRGFSGQYFGPGTRLTVT.

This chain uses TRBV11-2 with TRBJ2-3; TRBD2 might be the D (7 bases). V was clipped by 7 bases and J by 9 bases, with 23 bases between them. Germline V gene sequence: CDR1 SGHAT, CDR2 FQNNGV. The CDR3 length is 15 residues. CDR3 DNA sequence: TGTGCCAGCACCCAGAACCGGGGGGCGCAGTTCACGCAGTATTTT. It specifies CASTQNRGAQFTQYF.

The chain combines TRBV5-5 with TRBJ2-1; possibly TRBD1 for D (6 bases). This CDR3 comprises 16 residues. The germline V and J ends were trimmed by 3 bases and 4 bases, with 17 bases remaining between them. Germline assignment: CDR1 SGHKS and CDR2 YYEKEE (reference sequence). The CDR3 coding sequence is TGTGCCAGCAGCTACGCAAACAGGGACATTTACAATGAGCAGTTCTTC. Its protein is CASSYANRDIYNEQFF. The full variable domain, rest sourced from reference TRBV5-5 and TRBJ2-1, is DAGVTQSPTHLIKTRGQQVTLRCSPISGHKSVSWYQQVLGQGPQFIFQYYEKEERGRGNFPDRFSARQFPNYSSELNVNALLLGDSALYLCASSYANRDIYNEQFFGPGTRLTVL.

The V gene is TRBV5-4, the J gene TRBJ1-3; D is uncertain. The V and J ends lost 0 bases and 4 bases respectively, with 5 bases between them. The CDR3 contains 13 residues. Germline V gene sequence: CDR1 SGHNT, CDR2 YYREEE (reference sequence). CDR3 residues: CASSLGVGNTIYF. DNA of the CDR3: TGTGCCAGCAGCTTGGGAGTGGGAAACACCATATATTTT. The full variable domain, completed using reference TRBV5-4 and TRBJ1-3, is ETGVTQSPTHLIKTRGQQVTLRCSSQSGHNTVSWYQQALGQGPQFIFQYYREEENGRGNFPPRFSGLQFPNYSSELNVNALELDDSALYLCASSLGVGNTIYFGEGSWLTVV.

The CDR3 loop is CASSSPGQGNYGYTF. The DNA for the CDR3 is TGTGCCAGCAGTTCCCCCGGACAGGGAAACTATGGCTACACCTTC. The chain combines TRBV27 with TRBJ1-2, with 8 bases lining up with TRBD1. In germline, CDR1 is MNHEY, CDR2 SMNVEV (reference sequence). The CDR3 sequence is 15 residues long. V was pared by 4 bases and J by 2 bases, with 6 bases of the junction left unmatched.

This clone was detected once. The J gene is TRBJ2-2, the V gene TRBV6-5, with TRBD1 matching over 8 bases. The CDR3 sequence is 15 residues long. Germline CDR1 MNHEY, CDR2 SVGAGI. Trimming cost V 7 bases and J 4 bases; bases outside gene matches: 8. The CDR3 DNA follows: TGTGCCAGCAAAAACGACAGGGGAATCACCGGGGAGCTGTTTTTT. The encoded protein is CASKNDRGITGELFF.

CDR3 nucleotide sequence: TGCGCCAGCAGCTTGTCCCATAGACAGATTGCAGGAGAGACCCAGTACTTC. Encoded protein: CASSLSHRQIAGETQYF. The chain recombines TRBV5-1 with TRBJ2-5; D perhaps matches TRBD1 (5 bases). The CDR3 covers 17 residues. CDR1 and CDR2 from the germline V gene are SGHRS and YFSETQ. V was pared by 1 base and J by 4 bases, with 20 bases between.

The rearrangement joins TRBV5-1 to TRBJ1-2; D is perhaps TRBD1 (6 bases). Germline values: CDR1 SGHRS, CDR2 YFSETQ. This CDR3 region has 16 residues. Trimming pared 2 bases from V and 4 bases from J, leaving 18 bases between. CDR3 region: CASSLGTGWRTYGYTF. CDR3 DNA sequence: TGCGCCAGCAGCTTAGGCACAGGGTGGAGGACCTATGGCTACACCTTC.

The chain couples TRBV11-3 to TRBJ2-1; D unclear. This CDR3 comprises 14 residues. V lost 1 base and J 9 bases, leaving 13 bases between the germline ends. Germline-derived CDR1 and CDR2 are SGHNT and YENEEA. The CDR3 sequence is CASSLGVSSGEQFF. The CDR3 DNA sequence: TGTGCCAGCAGCTTAGGTGTCTCGTCGGGTGAGCAGTTCTTC.

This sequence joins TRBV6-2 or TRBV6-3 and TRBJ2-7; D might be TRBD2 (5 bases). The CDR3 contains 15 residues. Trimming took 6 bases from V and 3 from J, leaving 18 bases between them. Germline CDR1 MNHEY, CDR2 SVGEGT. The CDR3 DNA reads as TGTGCCAGCAGCCGGACTTCAACTCTCCTCTACGAGCAGTACTTC. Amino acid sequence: CASSRTSTLLYEQYF.

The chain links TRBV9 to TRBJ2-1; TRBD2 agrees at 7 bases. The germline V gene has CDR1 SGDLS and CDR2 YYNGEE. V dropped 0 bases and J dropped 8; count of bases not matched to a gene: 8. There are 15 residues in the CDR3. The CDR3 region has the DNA TGTGCCAGCAGCGTAGAAGACGGGAGGAGCTATGAGCAGTTCTTC. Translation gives CASSVEDGRSYEQFF.

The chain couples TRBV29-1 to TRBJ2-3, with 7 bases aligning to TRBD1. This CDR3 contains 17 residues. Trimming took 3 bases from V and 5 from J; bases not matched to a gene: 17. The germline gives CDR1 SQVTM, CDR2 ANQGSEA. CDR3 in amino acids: CSVEIRQGWGFEDTQYF. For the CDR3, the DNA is TGCAGCGTTGAGATACGACAGGGATGGGGGTTCGAAGATACGCAGTATTTT.

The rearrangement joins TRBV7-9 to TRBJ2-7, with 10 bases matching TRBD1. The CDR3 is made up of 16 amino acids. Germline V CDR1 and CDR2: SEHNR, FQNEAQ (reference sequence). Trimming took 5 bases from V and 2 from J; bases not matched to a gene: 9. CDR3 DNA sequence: TGTGCCAGCAGCCCGCCCCCGGGACAGGGGACCTACGAGCAGTACTTC. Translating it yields CASSPPPGQGTYEQYF.

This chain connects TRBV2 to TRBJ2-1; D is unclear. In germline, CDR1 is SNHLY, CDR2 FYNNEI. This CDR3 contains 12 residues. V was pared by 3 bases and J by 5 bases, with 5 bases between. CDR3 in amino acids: CASSESDNEQFF. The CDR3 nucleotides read TGTGCCAGCAGTGAGAGTGACAATGAGCAGTTCTTC.

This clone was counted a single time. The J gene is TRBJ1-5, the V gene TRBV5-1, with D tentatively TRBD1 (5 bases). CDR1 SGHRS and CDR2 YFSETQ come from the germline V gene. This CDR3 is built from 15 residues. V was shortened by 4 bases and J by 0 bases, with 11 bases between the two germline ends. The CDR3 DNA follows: TGCGCCAGCAGCCGGGACTTCAATAGCAATCAGCCCCAGCATTTT. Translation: CASSRDFNSNQPQHF.

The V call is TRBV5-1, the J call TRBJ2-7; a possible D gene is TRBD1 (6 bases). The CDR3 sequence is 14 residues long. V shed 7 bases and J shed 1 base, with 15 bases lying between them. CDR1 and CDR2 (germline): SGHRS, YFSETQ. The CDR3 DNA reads TGCGCCAGCGGCCTGACAGGTAGTTCCTACGAGCAGTACTTC. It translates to CASGLTGSSYEQYF.

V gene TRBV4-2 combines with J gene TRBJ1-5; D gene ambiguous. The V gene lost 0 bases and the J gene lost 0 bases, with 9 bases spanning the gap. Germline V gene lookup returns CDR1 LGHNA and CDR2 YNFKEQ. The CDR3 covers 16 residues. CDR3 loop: CASSQELVYSNQPQHF. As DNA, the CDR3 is TGTGCCAGCAGCCAAGAACTCGTTTATAGCAATCAGCCCCAGCATTTT.

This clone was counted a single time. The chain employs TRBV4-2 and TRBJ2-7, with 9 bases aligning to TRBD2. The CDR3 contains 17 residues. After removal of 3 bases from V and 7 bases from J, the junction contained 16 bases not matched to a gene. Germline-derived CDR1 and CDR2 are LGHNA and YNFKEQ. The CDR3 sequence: CASSQEPLAGEIREQYF. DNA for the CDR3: TGTGCCAGCAGCCAGGAACCTTTAGCGGGAGAGATCAGGGAGCAGTACTTC.

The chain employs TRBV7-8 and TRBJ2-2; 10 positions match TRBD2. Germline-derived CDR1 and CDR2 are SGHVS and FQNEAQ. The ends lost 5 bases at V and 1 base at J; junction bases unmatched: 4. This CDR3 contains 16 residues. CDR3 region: CASSPRTSGNTGELFF. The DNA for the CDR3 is TGTGCCAGCAGCCCGCGGACTAGCGGGAACACCGGGGAGCTGTTTTTT.

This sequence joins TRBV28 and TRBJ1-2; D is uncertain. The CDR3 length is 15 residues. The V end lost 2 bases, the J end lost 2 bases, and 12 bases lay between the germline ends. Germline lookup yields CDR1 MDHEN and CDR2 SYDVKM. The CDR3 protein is CASSLPTGGNYGYTF. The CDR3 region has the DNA TGTGCCAGCAGTTTACCCACTGGCGGAAACTATGGCTACACCTTC.

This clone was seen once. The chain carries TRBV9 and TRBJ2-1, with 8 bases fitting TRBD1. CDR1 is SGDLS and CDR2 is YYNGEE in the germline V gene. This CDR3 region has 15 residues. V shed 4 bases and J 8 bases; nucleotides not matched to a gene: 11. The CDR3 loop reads CASSPLFGQGYEQFF. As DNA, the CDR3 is TGTGCCAGCAGCCCACTTTTCGGACAGGGTTATGAGCAGTTCTTC.

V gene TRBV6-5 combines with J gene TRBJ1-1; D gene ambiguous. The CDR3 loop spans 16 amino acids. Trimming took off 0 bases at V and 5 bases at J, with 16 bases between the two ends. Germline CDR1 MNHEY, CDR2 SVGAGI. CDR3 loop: CASSYSTSEVWTEAFF. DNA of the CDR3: TGTGCCAGCAGTTACTCGACTTCTGAGGTTTGGACTGAAGCTTTCTTT.

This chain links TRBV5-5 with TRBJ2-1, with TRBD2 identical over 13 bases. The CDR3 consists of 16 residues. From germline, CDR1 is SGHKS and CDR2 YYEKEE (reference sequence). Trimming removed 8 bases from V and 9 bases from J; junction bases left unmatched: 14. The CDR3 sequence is CASAARTSGRFGEQFF. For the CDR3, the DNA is TGTGCCAGTGCCGCCCGGACTAGCGGGAGATTTGGTGAGCAGTTCTTC.

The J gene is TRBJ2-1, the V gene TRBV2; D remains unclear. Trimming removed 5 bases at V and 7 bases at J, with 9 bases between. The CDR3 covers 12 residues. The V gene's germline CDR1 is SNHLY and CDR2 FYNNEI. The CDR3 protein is CASSMTRNEQFF. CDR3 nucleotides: TGTGCCAGCAGTATGACTCGGAATGAGCAGTTCTTC.

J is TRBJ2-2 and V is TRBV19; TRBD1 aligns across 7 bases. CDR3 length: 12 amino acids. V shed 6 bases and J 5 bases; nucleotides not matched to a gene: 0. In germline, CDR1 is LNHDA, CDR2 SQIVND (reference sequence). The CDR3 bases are TGTGCCAGTAGGACAGGGACCGGGGAGCTGTTTTTT. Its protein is CASRTGTGELFF.

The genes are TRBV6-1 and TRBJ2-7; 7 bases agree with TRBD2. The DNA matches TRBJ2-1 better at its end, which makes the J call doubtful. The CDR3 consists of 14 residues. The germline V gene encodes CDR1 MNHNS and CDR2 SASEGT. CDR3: CASSEGLADNEQFF. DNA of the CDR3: TGTGCCAGCAGTGAAGGGCTAGCGGACAATGAGCAGTTCTTC.

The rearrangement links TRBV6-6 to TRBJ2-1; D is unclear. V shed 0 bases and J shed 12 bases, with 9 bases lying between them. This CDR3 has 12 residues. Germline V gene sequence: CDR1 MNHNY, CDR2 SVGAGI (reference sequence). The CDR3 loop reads CASSYSSVRQFF. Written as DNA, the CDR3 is TGTGCCAGCAGTTACTCTTCCGTTCGGCAGTTCTTC.

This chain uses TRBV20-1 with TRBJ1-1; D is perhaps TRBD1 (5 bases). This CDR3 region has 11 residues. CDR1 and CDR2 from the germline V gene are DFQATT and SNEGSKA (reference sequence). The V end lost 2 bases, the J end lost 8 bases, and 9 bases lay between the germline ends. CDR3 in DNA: TGCAGTGCTAGAAGGGGCATAGAAGCTTTCTTT. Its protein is CSARRGIEAFF.